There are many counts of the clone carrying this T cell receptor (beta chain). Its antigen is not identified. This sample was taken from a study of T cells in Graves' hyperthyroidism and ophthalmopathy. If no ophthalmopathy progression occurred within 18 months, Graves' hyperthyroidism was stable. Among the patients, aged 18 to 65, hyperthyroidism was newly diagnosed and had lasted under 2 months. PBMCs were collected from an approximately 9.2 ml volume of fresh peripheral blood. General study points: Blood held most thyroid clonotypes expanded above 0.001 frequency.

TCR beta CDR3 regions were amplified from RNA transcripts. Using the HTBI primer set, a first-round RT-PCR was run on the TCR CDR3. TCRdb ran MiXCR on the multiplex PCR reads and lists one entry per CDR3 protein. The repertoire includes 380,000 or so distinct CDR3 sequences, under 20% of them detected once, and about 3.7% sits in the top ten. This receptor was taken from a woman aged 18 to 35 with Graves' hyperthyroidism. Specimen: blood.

CDR3 coding DNA: TGCGCCAGCAGTGAGTCGGAGGGTTACACTGAAGCTTTCTTT. This encodes CASSESEGYTEAFF. The chain joins TRBV10-2 to TRBJ1-1; D is uncertain. The CDR3 length is 14 residues. Germline CDR1 and CDR2: WSHSY and SAAADI. Trimming stripped 0 bases from V and 3 bases from J, with 8 bases between.